This T cell receptor beta chain emerged from a study of cytomegalovirus exposure and HLA in healthy donors. Study background: Early released data had tens of millions of unique TCRs, all coming from HLA-typed donors. Study outcomes and limitations: The authors judged a highly shared variant cluster likely a sequencing artifact. What TCR beta sequences reportedly achieved was accurate prediction of HLA-A and HLA-B alleles in most subjects.

Turning to this clone: As yet, its antigen is unknown.

The CDR3 has 15 residues. CDR1 and CDR2 from the germline V gene are SQVTM and ANQGSEA. J was trimmed by 4 bases and V by 4 bases; bases with no gene match: 8. The PCR contained 60 Vbeta and 13 Jbeta primers. The protocol was immunoSEQ multiplex PCR, while the TCRdb copy is restricted to in-frame clones and leaves out a portion. The sample consists of some 100,000 clones, under 80% of them appearing once. Regarding donors, all were healthy bone marrow donors. The source is a man in his forties or fifties in good health and CMV-seronegative. The chain recombines TRBV29-1 with TRBJ2-3, with 10 bases identical to TRBD2. The sequenced material came from PBMCs. This CDR3 reads CSVGLGLALSDTQYF. DNA for the CDR3: TGCAGCGTTGGTTTGGGACTAGCGTTATCAGATACGCAGTATTTT.